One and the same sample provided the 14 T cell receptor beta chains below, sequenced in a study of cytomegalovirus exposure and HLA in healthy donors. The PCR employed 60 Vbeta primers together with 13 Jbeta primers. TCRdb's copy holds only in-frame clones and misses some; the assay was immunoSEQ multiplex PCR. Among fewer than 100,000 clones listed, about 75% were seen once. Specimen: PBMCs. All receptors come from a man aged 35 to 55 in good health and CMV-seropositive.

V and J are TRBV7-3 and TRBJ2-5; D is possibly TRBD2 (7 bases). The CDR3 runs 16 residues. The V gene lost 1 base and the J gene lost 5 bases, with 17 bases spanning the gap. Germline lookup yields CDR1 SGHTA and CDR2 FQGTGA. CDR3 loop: CASSLNGRGAHETQYF. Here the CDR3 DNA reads TGTGCCAGCAGCTTAAACGGCCGGGGGGCCCACGAGACCCAGTACTTC. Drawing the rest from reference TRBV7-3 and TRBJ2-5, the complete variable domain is GAGVSQTPSNKVTEKGKYVELRCDPISGHTALYWYRQSLGQGPEFLIYFQGTGAADDSGLPNDRFFAVRPEGSVSTLKIQRTERGDSAVYLCASSLNGRGAHETQYFGPGTRLLVL.

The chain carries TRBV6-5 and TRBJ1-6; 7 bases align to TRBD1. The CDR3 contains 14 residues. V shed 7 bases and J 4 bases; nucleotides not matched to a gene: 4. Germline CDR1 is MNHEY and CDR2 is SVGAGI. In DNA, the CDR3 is TGTGCCAGCACCAGACAGGGATATAATTCACCCCTCCACTTT. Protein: CASTRQGYNSPLHF.

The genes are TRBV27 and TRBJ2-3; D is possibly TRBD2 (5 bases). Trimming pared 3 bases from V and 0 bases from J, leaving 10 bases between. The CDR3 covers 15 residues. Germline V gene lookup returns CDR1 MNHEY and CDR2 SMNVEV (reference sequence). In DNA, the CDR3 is TGTGCCAGCAGTTTTCGGGAAGCTAGCACAGATACGCAGTATTTT. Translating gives CASSFREASTDTQYF.

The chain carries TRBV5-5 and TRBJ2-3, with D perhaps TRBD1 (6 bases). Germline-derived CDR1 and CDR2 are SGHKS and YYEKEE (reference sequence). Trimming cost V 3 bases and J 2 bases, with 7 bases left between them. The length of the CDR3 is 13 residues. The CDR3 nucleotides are TGTGCCAGCAGCTGGACAGACACAGATACGCAGTATTTT. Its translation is CASSWTDTDTQYF.

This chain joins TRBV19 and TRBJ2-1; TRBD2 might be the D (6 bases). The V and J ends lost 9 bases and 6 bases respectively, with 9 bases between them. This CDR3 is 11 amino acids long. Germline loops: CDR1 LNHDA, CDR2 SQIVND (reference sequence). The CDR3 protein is CASRLVNEQFF. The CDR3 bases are TGTGCCAGCAGACTAGTCAATGAGCAGTTCTTC.

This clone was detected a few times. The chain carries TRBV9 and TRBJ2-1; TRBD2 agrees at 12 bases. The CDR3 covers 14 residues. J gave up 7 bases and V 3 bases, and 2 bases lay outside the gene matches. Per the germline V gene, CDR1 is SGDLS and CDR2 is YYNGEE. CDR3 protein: CASSATSGGNEQFF. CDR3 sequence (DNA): TGTGCCAGCAGCGCGACTAGCGGGGGTAATGAGCAGTTCTTC. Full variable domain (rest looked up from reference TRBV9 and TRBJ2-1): DSGVTQTPKHLITATGQRVTLRCSPRSGDLSVYWYQQSLDQGLQFLIQYYNGEERAKGNILERFSAQQFPDLHSELNLSSLELGDSALYFCASSATSGGNEQFFGPGTRLTVL.

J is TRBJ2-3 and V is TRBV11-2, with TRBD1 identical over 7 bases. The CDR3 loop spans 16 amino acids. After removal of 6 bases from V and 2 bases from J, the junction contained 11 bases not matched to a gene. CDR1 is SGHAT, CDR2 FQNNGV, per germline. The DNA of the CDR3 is TGTGCCAGCAGTCCCGGCCGGGACAGCAACACAGATACGCAGTATTTT. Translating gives CASSPGRDSNTDTQYF.

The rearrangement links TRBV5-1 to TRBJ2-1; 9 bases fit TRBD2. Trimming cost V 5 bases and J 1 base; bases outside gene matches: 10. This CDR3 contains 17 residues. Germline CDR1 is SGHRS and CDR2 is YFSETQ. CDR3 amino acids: CASSSGAGGPSYNEQFF. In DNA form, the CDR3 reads TGCGCCAGCAGTTCCGGGGCGGGGGGGCCTTCCTACAATGAGCAGTTCTTC. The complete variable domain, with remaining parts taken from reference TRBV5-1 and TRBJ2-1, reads KAGVTQTPRYLIKTRGQQVTLSCSPISGHRSVSWYQQTPGQGLQFLFEYFSETQRNKGNFPGRFSGRQFSNSRSEMNVSTLELGDSALYLCASSSGAGGPSYNEQFFGPGTRLTVL.

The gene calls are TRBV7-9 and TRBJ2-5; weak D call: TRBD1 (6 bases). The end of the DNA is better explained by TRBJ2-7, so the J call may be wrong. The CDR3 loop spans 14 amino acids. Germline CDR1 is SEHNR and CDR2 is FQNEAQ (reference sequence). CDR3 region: CASSLRDKHYEQYF. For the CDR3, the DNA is TGTGCCAGCAGCTTACGGGACAAACACTACGAGCAGTACTTC.

The CDR3: CASSITLAGAAYEQYF. CDR3 bases: TGTGCCAGTAGTATAACCCTAGCGGGAGCCGCCTACGAGCAGTACTTC. The chain has TRBV19 and TRBJ2-7; 10 bases line up with TRBD2. Germline CDR1 is LNHDA and CDR2 is SQIVND (reference sequence). The trim removed 2 bases at V and 2 bases at J, leaving 6 bases unmatched. The CDR3 has 16 residues.

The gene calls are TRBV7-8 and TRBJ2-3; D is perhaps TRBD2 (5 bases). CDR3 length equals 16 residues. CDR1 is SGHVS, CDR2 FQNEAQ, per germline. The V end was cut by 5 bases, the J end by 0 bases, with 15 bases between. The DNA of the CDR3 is TGTGCCAGCAGCCCTCCTAGCAGGTCTAGCACAGATACGCAGTATTTT. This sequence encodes CASSPPSRSSTDTQYF.

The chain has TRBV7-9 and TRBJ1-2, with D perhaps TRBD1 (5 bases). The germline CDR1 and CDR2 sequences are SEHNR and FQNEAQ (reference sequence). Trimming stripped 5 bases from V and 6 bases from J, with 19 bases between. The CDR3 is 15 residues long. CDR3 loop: CASSLMFSPGDGYTF. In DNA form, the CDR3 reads TGTGCCAGCAGCCTAATGTTCAGCCCGGGGGATGGCTACACCTTC.

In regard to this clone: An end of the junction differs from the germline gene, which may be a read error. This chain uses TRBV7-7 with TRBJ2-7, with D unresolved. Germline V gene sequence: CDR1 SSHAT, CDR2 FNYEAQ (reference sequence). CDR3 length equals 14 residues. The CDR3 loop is CASSFEAGSYEQYF. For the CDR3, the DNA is TGTGCTAGCAGCTTCGAGGCCGGCTCCTACGAGCAGTACTTC.

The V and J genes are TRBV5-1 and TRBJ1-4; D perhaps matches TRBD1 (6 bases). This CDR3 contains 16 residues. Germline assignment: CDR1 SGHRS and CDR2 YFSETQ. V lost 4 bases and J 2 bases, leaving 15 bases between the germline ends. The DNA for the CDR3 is TGCGCCAGCAGCACCGACGGGGGGCGGACTAATGAAAAACTGTTTTTT. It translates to CASSTDGGRTNEKLFF.